The 2 T cell receptor beta chains reported below all come from one sample, sequenced in a study of cytomegalovirus exposure and HLA in healthy donors. TCRdb's copy holds only in-frame clones and misses some; the assay was immunoSEQ multiplex PCR. The repertoire has about 200,000 clones, approximately 80% of them found once; the top ten carry about an eighth. Sequenced sample: PBMCs. The source of these receptors is a woman aged 25 to 39 in good health and CMV-seropositive.

The count of this clone is one. The genes are TRBV5-6 and TRBJ2-3; TRBD2 is a possible D gene (5 bases). With 2 bases removed from V and 4 bases from J, the gap between germline ends came to 17 bases. The V gene's germline CDR1 is SGHDT and CDR2 YYEEEE. The CDR3 runs to 16 residues. The CDR3 bases are TGTGCCAGCAGCTTAAAATCGGGGTCCCCCGCAGATACGCAGTATTTT. Translating it yields CASSLKSGSPADTQYF.

This sequence joins TRBV28 and TRBJ1-4, with TRBD1 matching over 9 bases. Germline trimming cut 4 bases from V and 6 bases from J; bases unmatched to any gene: 6. The CDR3 totals 15 residues. Germline assignment: CDR1 MDHEN and CDR2 SYDVKM. In DNA form, the CDR3 reads TGTGCCAGCAGTTCTCACAGGGGGCTATATGAAAAACTGTTTTTT. It codes for CASSSHRGLYEKLFF.